This TCR beta chain was identified in a study of neoadjuvant anti-PD-1 for oral cavity cancer. Study summary: Patients without progression got a fourth dose around day 43.

The time point was: after neoadjuvant nivolumab, at surgical resection. Remarks on this clone: Its antigen is still unknown.

Germline V gene data show CDR1 as SGHTA and CDR2 as FQGNSA. Trimming left V 4 bases short and J 1 base short, with 14 bases between. This CDR3 region has 17 residues. Two replicates per tumor sample, mostly from 4 to 5.5 ug of genomic DNA. The assay was immunoSEQ multiplex PCR, and TCRdb's table has in-frame clones only and misses some. This table holds tens of thousands of clones, around 40% found once. Regarding the study as a whole: Larger post-treatment preexisting tumor clones tracked with greater tumor shrinkage.

The receptor comes from a person aged 40 to 85 with oral cavity squamous cell carcinoma. This sample comprised tumor tissue, obtained after nivolumab (anti-PD-1) treatment. V usage is TRBV7-2 and J usage is TRBJ2-6, with D possibly matching TRBD2 (5 bases). Here the CDR3 DNA reads TGTGCCAGCAGCTCACGCCGTGGACTTTCTGGGGCCAACGTCCTGACTTTC. This gives the protein CASSSRRGLSGANVLTF.